This entry features one T cell receptor beta chain sequence. This entry is derived from a study of blood T cell repertoires in COVID-19. Libraries were prepared by immunoSEQ multiplex PCR; TCRdb keeps only in-frame clonotypes and omits some of them. The table lists about 85,000 clones, 88% of them singletons, with more than 4.5% in the top ten. CDR3 length equals 14 residues. J was trimmed by 7 bases and V by 1 base; bases with no gene match: 5. Per germline, CDR1 MGHRA and CDR2 YSYEKL. The sample taken for sequencing was peripheral blood. The TCR sequence derives from an elderly woman with acute or convalescent COVID-19. The chain links TRBV4-1 to TRBJ2-7; 9 bases agree with TRBD1. Here the CDR3 DNA reads TGCGCCAGCAGCCAAGCGGGACAGGGACCAGAGCAGTACTTC. Amino acids: CASSQAGQGPEQYF.